The clone carrying this T cell receptor beta chain was observed a handful of times. What it binds is not known. The authors produced TCR alpha and TCR beta cDNA libraries with sample barcodes and UMIs by 5'RACE using constant-segment primers. Via MiXCR, TCRdb re-called the 5' RACE reads, giving one row per CDR3 protein. This sample yields around 300,000 distinct CDR3 sequences, of which 13% to 15% are seen a single time; around 23% belongs to the top ten. This entry comes from a study of T-cell memory formation after mild COVID-19. Study at large: TCR clusters were largely donor specific.

Study-wide results and limits: Cross-reactive memory appears to have joined, as suggested by some responding clones showing up in pre-infection memory.

The sequenced sample consisted of PBMCs or a T cell subset sorted from them (not recorded which). This clonotype was sampled from a man aged 18-30 years who had mild COVID-19 (a few samples of this study predate the infection). Cell type and time point are not known.

CDR3 loop: CASRHLGTPGEQYF. The CDR3 region has the DNA TGTGCAAGTCGCCATCTAGGGACCCCGGGCGAGCAGTACTTC. The gene calls are TRBV12-2 and TRBJ2-7; the table's D call of TRBD1 was not tested on the DNA. TRBV12-2 is a listed pseudogene. This CDR3 spans 14 amino acids.